The present T cell receptor beta chain was sequenced within a study of CD8 T cells in ankylosing spondylitis. Researchers built TCR beta libraries using quantitative 5'-RACE with molecular barcodes. TCRdb re-called the 5' RACE reads with MiXCR, one entry per CDR3 protein. The sample carries about 200,000 distinct CDR3 sequences, around 13% recorded once. Points from the study as a whole: Earlier work had already found some motif variants in reactive arthritis synovial fluid and blood. Ankylosing spondylitis blood appeared to carry a characteristic TCR beta motif of several highly homologous variants.

The length of the CDR3 is 15 residues. Germline loops: CDR1 SNHLY, CDR2 FYNNEI. V was pared by 7 bases and J by 0 bases, with 6 bases of the junction left unmatched. This clonotype came up a few times. Antigen: not known. The sequenced sample consisted of blood, either unsorted or a sorted T cell fraction (not recorded which). The sequence was collected from a male donor with ankylosing spondylitis or in good health (not recorded which). The chain uses TRBV2 and TRBJ2-3, with 8 bases identical to TRBD2. CDR3 sequence reads: CASTTSGASTDTQYF. The CDR3 region has the DNA TGTGCCAGCACCACTAGCGGTGCTAGCACAGATACGCAGTATTTT.